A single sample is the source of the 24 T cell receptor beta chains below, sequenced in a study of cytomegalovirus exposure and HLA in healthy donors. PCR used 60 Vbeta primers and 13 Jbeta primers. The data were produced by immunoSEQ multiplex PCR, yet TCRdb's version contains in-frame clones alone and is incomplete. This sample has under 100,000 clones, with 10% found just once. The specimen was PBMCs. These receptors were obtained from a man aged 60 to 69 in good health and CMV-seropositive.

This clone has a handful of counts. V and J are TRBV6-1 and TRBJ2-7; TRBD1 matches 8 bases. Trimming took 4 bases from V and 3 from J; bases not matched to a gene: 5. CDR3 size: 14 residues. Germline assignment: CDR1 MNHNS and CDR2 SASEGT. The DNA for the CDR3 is TGTGCCAGCAGTGCCAGGACAGGGTACTACGAGCAGTACGTC. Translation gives CASSARTGYYEQYV.

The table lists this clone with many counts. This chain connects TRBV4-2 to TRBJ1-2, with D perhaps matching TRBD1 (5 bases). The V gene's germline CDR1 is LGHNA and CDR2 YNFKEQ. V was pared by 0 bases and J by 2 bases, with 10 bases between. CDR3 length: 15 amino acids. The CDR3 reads CASSQDGGTNYGYTF. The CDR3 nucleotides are TGTGCCAGCAGCCAAGACGGGGGAACAAACTATGGCTACACCTTC.

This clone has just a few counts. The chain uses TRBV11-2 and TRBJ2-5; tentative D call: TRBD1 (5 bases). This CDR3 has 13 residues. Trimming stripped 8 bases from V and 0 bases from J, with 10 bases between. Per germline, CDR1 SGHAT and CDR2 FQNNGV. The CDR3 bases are TGTGCCAGCGCAACAGGCCACCAAGAGACCCAGTACTTC. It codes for CASATGHQETQYF. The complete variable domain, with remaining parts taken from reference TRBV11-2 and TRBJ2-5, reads EAGVAQSPRYKIIEKRQSVAFWCNPISGHATLYWYQQILGQGPKLLIQFQNNGVVDDSQLPKDRFSAERLKGVDSTLKIQPAKLEDSAVYLCASATGHQETQYFGPGTRLLVL.

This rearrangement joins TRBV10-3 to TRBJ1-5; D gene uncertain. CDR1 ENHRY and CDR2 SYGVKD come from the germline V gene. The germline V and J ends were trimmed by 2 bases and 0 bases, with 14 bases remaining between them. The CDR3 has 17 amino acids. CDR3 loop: CAISETQALGSNQPQHF. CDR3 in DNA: TGTGCCATCAGTGAGACCCAGGCTTTGGGTAGCAATCAGCCCCAGCATTTT.

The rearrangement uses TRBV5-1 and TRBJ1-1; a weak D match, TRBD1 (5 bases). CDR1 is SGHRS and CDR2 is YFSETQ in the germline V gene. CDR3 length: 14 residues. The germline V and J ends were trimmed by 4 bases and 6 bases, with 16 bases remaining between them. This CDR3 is CASSPGGGTPEAFF. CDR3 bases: TGCGCCAGCAGCCCGGGAGGAGGGACCCCTGAAGCTTTCTTT.

In DNA form, the CDR3 reads TGTGCCAGCAGCGTAGGAGGGTTGCAAGATACGCAGTATTTT. This encodes CASSVGGLQDTQYF. The chain combines TRBV9 with TRBJ2-3; D might be TRBD2 (5 bases). This CDR3 comprises 14 residues. The germline CDR1 and CDR2 sequences are SGDLS and YYNGEE. Trimming shortened V by 0 bases and J by 5 bases, and 10 bases separated the two germline ends.

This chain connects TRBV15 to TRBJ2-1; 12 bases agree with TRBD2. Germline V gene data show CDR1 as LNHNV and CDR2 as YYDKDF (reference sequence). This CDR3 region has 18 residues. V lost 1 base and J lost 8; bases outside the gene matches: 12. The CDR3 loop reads CATSRGGSASGREDEQFF. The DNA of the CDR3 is TGTGCCACCAGCAGAGGGGGATCGGCTAGCGGGAGGGAAGATGAGCAGTTCTTC.

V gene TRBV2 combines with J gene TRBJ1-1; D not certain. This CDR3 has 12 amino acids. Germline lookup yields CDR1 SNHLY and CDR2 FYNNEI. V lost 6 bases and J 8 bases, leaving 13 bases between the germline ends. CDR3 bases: TGTGCCAGCAGCGAGGGCCGGCCGGAAGCTTTCTTT. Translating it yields CASSEGRPEAFF.

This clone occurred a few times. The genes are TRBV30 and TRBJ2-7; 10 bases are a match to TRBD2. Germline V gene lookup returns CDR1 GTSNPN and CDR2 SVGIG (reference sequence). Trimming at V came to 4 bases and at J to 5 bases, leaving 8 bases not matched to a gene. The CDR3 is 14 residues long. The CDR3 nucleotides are TGTGCCTGGAACAGTCTAGCGGGAGACCACGAGCAGTACTTC. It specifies CAWNSLAGDHEQYF.

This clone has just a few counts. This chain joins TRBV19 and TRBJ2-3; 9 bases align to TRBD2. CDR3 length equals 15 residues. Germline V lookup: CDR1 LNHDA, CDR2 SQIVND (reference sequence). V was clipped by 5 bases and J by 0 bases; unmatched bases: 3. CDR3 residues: CASSVTSGSTDTQYF. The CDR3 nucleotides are TGTGCCAGTAGTGTGACTAGCGGAAGCACAGATACGCAGTATTTT. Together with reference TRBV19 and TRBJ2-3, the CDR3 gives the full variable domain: DGGITQSPKYLFRKEGQNVTLSCEQNLNHDAMYWYRQDPGQGLRLIYYSQIVNDFQKGDIAEGYSVSREKKESFPLTVTSAQKNPTAFYLCASSVTSGSTDTQYFGPGTRLTVL.

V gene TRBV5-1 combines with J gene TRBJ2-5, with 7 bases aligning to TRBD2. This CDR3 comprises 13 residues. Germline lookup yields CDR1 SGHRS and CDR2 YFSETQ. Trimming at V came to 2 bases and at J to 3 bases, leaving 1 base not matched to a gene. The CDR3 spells CASSLAGKETQYF. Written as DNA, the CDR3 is TGCGCCAGCAGCTTAGCGGGAAAAGAGACCCAGTACTTC. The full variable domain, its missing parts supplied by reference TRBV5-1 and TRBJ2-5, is KAGVTQTPRYLIKTRGQQVTLSCSPISGHRSVSWYQQTPGQGLQFLFEYFSETQRNKGNFPGRFSGRQFSNSRSEMNVSTLELGDSALYLCASSLAGKETQYFGPGTRLLVL.

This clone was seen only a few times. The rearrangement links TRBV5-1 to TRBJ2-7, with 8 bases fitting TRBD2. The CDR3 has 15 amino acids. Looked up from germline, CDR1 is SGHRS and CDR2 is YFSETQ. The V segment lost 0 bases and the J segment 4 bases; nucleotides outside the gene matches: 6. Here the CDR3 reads CASSLGAGEGYEQYF. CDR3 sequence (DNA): TGCGCCAGCAGCTTGGGAGCGGGAGAAGGGTACGAGCAGTACTTC. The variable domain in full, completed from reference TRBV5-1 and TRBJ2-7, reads KAGVTQTPRYLIKTRGQQVTLSCSPISGHRSVSWYQQTPGQGLQFLFEYFSETQRNKGNFPGRFSGRQFSNSRSEMNVSTLELGDSALYLCASSLGAGEGYEQYFGPGTRLTVT.

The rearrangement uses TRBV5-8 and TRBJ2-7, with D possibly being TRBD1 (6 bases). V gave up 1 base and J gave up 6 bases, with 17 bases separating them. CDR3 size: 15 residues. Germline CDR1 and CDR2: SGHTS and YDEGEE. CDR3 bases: TGTGCCAGCAGCTTGAGACAGGCCCCGGATGGCGAGCAGTACTTC. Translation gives CASSLRQAPDGEQYF.

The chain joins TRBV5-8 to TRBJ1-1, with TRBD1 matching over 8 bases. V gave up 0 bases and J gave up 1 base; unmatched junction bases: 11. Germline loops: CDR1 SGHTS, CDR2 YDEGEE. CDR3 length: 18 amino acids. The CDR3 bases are TGTGCCAGCAGCTTGGAATTCGGAACAGGGGGAGAGAACACTGAAGCTTTCTTT. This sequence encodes CASSLEFGTGGENTEAFF. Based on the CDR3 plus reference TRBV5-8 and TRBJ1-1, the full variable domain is EAGVTQSPTHLIKTRGQQATLRCSPISGHTSVYWYQQALGLGLQFLLWYDEGEERNRGNFPPRFSGRQFPNYSSELNVNALELEDSALYLCASSLEFGTGGENTEAFFGQGTRLTVV.

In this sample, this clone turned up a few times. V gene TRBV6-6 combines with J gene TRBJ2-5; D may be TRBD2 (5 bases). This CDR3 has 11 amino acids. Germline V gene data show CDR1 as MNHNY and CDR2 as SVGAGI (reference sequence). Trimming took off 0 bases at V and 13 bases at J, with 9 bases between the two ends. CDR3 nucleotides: TGTGCCAGCAGTTACTCCCGGGGTTGGTACTTC. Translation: CASSYSRGWYF.

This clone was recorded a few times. The CDR3 loop is CASSQTGHYGYTF. As DNA, the CDR3 is TGTGCCAGCAGCCAAACAGGGCACTATGGCTACACCTTC. The V and J genes are TRBV6-5 and TRBJ1-2, with a weak D call TRBD1 (6 bases). Per germline, CDR1 MNHEY and CDR2 SVGAGI. Trimming removed 6 bases at V and 3 bases at J, with 11 bases between. The CDR3 contains 13 residues.

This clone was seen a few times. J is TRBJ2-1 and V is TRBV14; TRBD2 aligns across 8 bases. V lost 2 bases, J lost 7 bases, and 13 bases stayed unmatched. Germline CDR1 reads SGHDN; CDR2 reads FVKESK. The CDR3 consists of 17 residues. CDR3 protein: CASSQYLSGAGGNEQFF. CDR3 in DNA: TGTGCCAGCAGCCAATACCTTAGCGGGGCCGGGGGGAATGAGCAGTTCTTC.

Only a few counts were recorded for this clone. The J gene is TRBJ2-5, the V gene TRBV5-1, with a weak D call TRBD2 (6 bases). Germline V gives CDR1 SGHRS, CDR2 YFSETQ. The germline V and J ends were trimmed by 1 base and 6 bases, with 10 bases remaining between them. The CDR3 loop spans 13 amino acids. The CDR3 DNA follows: TGCGCCAGCAGCTTGCTGGGGGGTCAGACCCAGTACTTC. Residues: CASSLLGGQTQYF.

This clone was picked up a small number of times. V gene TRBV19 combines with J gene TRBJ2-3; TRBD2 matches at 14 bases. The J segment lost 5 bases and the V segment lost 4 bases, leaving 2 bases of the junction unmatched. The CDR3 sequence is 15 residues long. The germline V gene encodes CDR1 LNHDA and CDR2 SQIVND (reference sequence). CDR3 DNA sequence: TGTGCCAGTAGTACGGGGACTAGCGGGAGAGATACGCAGTATTTT. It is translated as CASSTGTSGRDTQYF. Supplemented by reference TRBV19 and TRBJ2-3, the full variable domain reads DGGITQSPKYLFRKEGQNVTLSCEQNLNHDAMYWYRQDPGQGLRLIYYSQIVNDFQKGDIAEGYSVSREKKESFPLTVTSAQKNPTAFYLCASSTGTSGRDTQYFGPGTRLTVL.

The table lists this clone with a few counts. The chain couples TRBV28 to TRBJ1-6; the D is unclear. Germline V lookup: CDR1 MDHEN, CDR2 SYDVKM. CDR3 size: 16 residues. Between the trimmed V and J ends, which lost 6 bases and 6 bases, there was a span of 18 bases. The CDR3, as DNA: TGTGCCAGCAGCAATCCCGGATCCGGGAGTAATTCACCCCTCCACTTT. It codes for CASSNPGSGSNSPLHF.

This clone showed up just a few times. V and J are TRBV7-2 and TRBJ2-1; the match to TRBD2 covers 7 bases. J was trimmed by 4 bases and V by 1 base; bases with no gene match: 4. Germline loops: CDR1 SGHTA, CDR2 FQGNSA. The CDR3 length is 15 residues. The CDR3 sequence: CASSLGGGSYNEQFF. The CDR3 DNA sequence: TGTGCCAGCAGCTTAGGAGGCGGGAGTTACAATGAGCAGTTCTTC.

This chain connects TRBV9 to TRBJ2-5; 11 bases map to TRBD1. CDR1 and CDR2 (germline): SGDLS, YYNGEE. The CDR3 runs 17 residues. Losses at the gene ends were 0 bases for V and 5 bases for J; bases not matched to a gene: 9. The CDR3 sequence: CASSVGTGGSSPETQYF. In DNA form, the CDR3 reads TGTGCCAGCAGCGTAGGGACAGGGGGCTCTTCCCCGGAGACCCAGTACTTC.

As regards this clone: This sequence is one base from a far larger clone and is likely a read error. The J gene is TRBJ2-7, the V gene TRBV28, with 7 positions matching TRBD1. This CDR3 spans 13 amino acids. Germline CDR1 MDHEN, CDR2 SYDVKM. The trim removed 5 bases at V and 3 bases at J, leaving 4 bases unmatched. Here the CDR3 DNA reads TGTGCCAGCAGTGGGGGACAGTACTACGAGCAGTACTTC. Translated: CASSGGQYYEQYF.

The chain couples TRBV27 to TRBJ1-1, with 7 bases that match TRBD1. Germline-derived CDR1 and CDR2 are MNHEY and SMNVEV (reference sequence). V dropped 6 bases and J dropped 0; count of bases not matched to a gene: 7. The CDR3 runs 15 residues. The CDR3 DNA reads TGTGCCAGCAGACCCGGGACAGACATGAACACTGAAGCTTTCTTT. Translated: CASRPGTDMNTEAFF.